This is a list of T cell receptor beta chains from one sample in a study of blood T cell repertoires in COVID-19. The protocol was immunoSEQ multiplex PCR, while the TCRdb copy is restricted to in-frame clones and leaves out a portion. This table has roughly 64,000 clones, 78% appearing once. What was sequenced was peripheral blood. The receptors shown here come from a man aged 55 to 70 with COVID-19, enrolled during active disease. Each CDR3 is given with its conserved first and last residue.

j_gene,v_gene,CDR3aa
TRBJ2-3,TRBV6-1,CASSELDEDTQYF
TRBJ2-1,TRBV10-1,CASSDRASGATGEQFF
TRBJ2-7,TRBV6-6,CASRQGQGRAEQYF
TRBJ1-6,TRBV6-5,CASSSNRVLHSPLHF
TRBJ2-5,TRBV3-1/TRBV3-2,CASSYGEGETQYF
TRBJ2-2,TRBV11-2,CASSSLQGANGELFF
TRBJ2-5,TRBV2,CASKRDYSQETQYF
TRBJ2-7,TRBV6-2/TRBV6-3,CASSLGTSGFSYEQYF
TRBJ2-3,TRBV24-1,CATSVLDRVGTDTQYF
TRBJ1-1,TRBV19,CASSPDRVQNTEAFF
TRBJ2-5,TRBV13,CASSLTGGEETQYF
TRBJ2-2,TRBV11-2,CASSLESRILAGELFF
TRBJ2-7,TRBV6-5,CASSYRGQGTYEQYF
TRBJ1-5,TRBV7-6,CASSLGGGNQPQHF
TRBJ1-4,TRBV2,CASSGTGGDNEKLFF
TRBJ2-7,TRBV6-1,CASSEGLAVSYEQYF
TRBJ2-3,TRBV5-1,CASSLVGTGYTSTDTQYF
TRBJ1-2,TRBV19,CASSTSGLDGYTF
TRBJ2-7,TRBV29-1,CSVGGQGPYEQYF
TRBJ1-5,TRBV28,CASRTGSDGSNQPQHF
TRBJ2-1,TRBV27,CASSLAGSSYNEQFF
TRBJ2-1,TRBV4-1,CASSQGGVVANYNEQFF
TRBJ2-5,TRBV25-1,CASSDTGGGKTQYF
TRBJ1-5,TRBV7-9,CASSRMGGQPQHF
TRBJ1-1,TRBV28,CASSSGTGGADTEAFF
TRBJ2-1,TRBV3-1/TRBV3-2,CASSTRGGGSSYNEQFF
TRBJ2-2,TRBV19,CASIIGQGGGELFF
TRBJ2-1,TRBV30,CAWDRLAGRGEQFF
TRBJ2-5,TRBV7-6,CASSALSRGTQETQYF
TRBJ1-1,TRBV30,CAWTKQDSEAFF
TRBJ1-6,TRBV5-5,CASSLAGQGNNSPLHF
TRBJ2-2,TRBV9,CASMRDREAGELFF
TRBJ2-5,TRBV11-3,CASSFEFLETQYF
TRBJ2-7,TRBV7-9,CASSYRDEQYF
TRBJ1-2,TRBV19,CASTLTEYYGYTF
TRBJ2-7,TRBV5-4,CASSLGGEPYYEQYF
TRBJ2-7,TRBV12-1,CSPAGSTGTALGGQYF
TRBJ2-5,TRBV5-1,CASSFQGEQETQYF
TRBJ1-2,TRBV5-1,CASSLDRGGYGYTF
TRBJ1-1,TRBV2,CASSRGISAFF
TRBJ1-1,TRBV10-3,CAISESPKMEKAFF
TRBJ2-2,TRBV5-1,CASNPSERTRTGELFF